These T cell receptor beta chains were read from a single sample in a study of vaccination effects on CD4 cells after COVID-19. The antigens these receptors bind are not known. TCRdb's copy holds only in-frame clones and misses some; the assay was immunoSEQ multiplex PCR. The sample yields 60,000 to 80,000 clones, 74% seen once. The material was CD4+ T cells from PBMCs cultured without peptide, obtained after COVID-19 vaccination. These TCRs come from a human donor who received a COVID-19 vaccine. Both conserved end residues are part of each CDR3. Each record gives: D gene, V gene, J gene, clone size, CDR3 DNA, CDR3 protein. D genes are given only for firm matches. The size of a clone is reported for some rows only, either as once, few or many, or as a class for expanded clones.

d_call: -
v_call: TRBV6-6
j_call: TRBJ1-3
clone_size: few
cdr3_nt: TGTGCCAGCAGTCACCTCTCTGGAAACACCATATATTTT
cdr3_aa: CASSHLSGNTIYF

d_call: -
v_call: TRBV19
j_call: TRBJ1-1
clone_size: -
cdr3_nt: TGTGCCAGTAGTGTCAGTGGGGAGAACACTGAAGCTTTCTTT
cdr3_aa: CASSVSGENTEAFF

d_call: -
v_call: TRBV28
j_call: TRBJ1-2
clone_size: -
cdr3_nt: TGTGCCAGCAGTCCGGTCGACCGATTGAGTGATGGCTACACCTTC
cdr3_aa: CASSPVDRLSDGYTF

d_call: -
v_call: TRBV5-1
j_call: TRBJ2-5
clone_size: -
cdr3_nt: TGCGCCACCTCTCTCGGGCTGAAATGGGAAGAGACCCAGTACTTC
cdr3_aa: CATSLGLKWEETQYF

d_call: -
v_call: TRBV30
j_call: TRBJ1-4
clone_size: -
cdr3_nt: TGTGCCTGGACAGGGGCATTGTCTAATGAAAAACTGTTTTTT
cdr3_aa: CAWTGALSNEKLFF

d_call: TRBD1
v_call: TRBV18
j_call: TRBJ2-1
clone_size: -
cdr3_nt: TGTGCCAGCTCACCTGTGACAGGGGGCGCGATAAATGAGCAGTTCTTC
cdr3_aa: CASSPVTGGAINEQFF

d_call: -
v_call: TRBV7-8
j_call: TRBJ1-3
clone_size: once
cdr3_nt: TGTGCCAGCAGCGCAAGGGTTGGAACTGGAAACACCATATATTTT
cdr3_aa: CASSARVGTGNTIYF

d_call: -
v_call: TRBV10-1
j_call: TRBJ1-4
clone_size: medium-sized
cdr3_nt: TGCGCCAGCAGCGACCAGGGTGAAAAACTGTTTTTT
cdr3_aa: CASSDQGEKLFF

d_call: TRBD2
v_call: TRBV5-1
j_call: TRBJ2-5
clone_size: once
cdr3_nt: TGCGCCAGCAGCTTCCGGGGGGACCAAGAGACCCAGTACTTC
cdr3_aa: CASSFRGDQETQYF

d_call: -
v_call: TRBV6-5
j_call: TRBJ2-2
clone_size: -
cdr3_nt: TGTGCCAGCAGTCTCAGATCCGGTATGGCCGGGGAGCTGTTTTTT
cdr3_aa: CASSLRSGMAGELFF

d_call: TRBD1
v_call: TRBV24-1
j_call: TRBJ2-5
clone_size: -
cdr3_nt: TGTGCCACCAGTGATTTCCGATTAACAGGGGACCGTGAGACCCAGTACTTC
cdr3_aa: CATSDFRLTGDRETQYF

d_call: -
v_call: TRBV7-3
j_call: TRBJ2-2
clone_size: -
cdr3_nt: TGTGCCAGCAGCTTAAACGGGGGAGCCACCGGGGAGCTGTTTTTT
cdr3_aa: CASSLNGGATGELFF

d_call: TRBD1
v_call: TRBV5-1
j_call: TRBJ1-4
clone_size: -
cdr3_nt: TGCGCCAGCAGCTTGGGGGACAGGTCTAATGAAAAACTGTTTTTT
cdr3_aa: CASSLGDRSNEKLFF

d_call: -
v_call: TRBV2
j_call: TRBJ1-1
clone_size: -
cdr3_nt: TGTGCCAGCAGCACTGGGGTCGGTGAAGCTTTCTTT
cdr3_aa: CASSTGVGEAFF

d_call: TRBD1
v_call: TRBV7-7
j_call: TRBJ1-2
clone_size: -
cdr3_nt: TGTGCCAGCAGCTTGGACAGGGAGAACTATGGCTACACCTTC
cdr3_aa: CASSLDRENYGYTF

d_call: -
v_call: TRBV4-1
j_call: TRBJ2-2
clone_size: -
cdr3_nt: TGCGCCAGCAGCCAAGCAGATAACGGGGAGCTGTTTTTT
cdr3_aa: CASSQADNGELFF